This TCR beta chain is drawn from a study of blood T cell repertoires in COVID-19 (TCRdb year 2020). About the full investigation: Samples from collaborators originated in the United States, Italy and Spain and spanned both the acute and convalescent phases of COVID-19. The prospective study material was composed of cDNA or gDNA derived from T cells, B-cell-depleted T cells, or PBMCs. The dataset comprised deeply sampled blood TCRbeta repertoires from subjects exposed to, actively infected with, or recovered from COVID-19. The repertoires were released in a freely available public database meant as a resource for research on the immune response to SARS-CoV-2. The samples were drawn from the first 160 participants of the ongoing ImmuneRACE study and from 1,254 subjects provided by 6 global collaborators. Sample metadata almost always included a de-identified subject ID, COVID-19 status, age in years and sex. Where available, HLA class I and class II types were taken from metadata supplied by the sample provider and were not determined by assay-based typing. Points the paper makes about the study in general: How much clinical and demographic metadata was included differed by source and by participant, and the metadata was provided uncurated.

Each collaborating institution followed its own protocols to collect whole blood in K2EDTA tubes. Collaborator samples were shipped for TCRbeta analysis as frozen whole blood, isolated PBMCs, or DNA extracted from either sample type. The immunoSEQ Assay, a bias-controlled multiplex PCR, was used to amplify TCRbeta CDR3 regions from genomic DNA. Per the authors' processing: Within the assay, amplification of reference gene primers was used to estimate how many nucleated cells each sample contained. To quantify the absolute abundance of each unique TCRbeta CDR3 rearrangement, sequence reads were collapsed and filtered. For each sample, productive Simpson clonality was calculated by taking the square root of Simpson's diversity index across productive rearrangements. This is the immuneACCESS table as TCRdb keeps it, with only in-frame sequences that have V and J called. A part of the clones is gone; compared with another copy, unresolved V genes explain less than half, and the rest is unexplained. For V, J and clone size, that table is used; D and trimming come from the DNA. The sample contains about 45,000 clones, 80% to 90% of them found a single time. The top ten hold around 9.8% of the sample.

Comments on this clone: The antigen this receptor binds is unknown. Base quality data are lacking; no much larger clone is found one base away.

Spanning cysteine to phenylalanine, the CDR3 consists of 15 amino acids. Only the CDR3 DNA is retained, 45 bases long and in frame from the first base. Sequences SGHTS (CDR1) and YDEGEE (CDR2) are obtained from the germline V gene. Germline trimming amounts to 0 bases on V and 2 bases on J, with 1 as the count of junction bases outside the gene matches. The V gene is TRBV5-8 and the J gene is TRBJ2-3, and 9 bases in between align with TRBD2. This receptor was taken from a human donor in a cohort sampled during active COVID-19. Input material: peripheral blood. For the CDR3, the sequence is CASSLGGGATDTQYF. DNA sequence: TGTGCCAGCAGCTTGGGCGGGGGGGCCACAGATACGCAGTATTTT.